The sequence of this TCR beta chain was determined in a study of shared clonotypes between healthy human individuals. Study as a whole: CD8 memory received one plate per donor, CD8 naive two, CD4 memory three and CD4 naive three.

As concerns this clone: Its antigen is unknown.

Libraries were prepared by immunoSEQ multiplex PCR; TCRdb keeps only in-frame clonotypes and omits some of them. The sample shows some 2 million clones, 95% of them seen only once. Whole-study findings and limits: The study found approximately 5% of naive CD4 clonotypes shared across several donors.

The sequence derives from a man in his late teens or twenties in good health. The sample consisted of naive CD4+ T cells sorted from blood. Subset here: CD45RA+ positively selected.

As DNA, the CDR3 is TGTGCCACCAGCAGACTTCCCGGGTCTTCCTACGAGCAGTACTTC. Its protein is CATSRLPGSSYEQYF. The rearrangement joins TRBV15 to TRBJ2-7; D not certain. The CDR3 covers 15 residues. The V and J ends lost 2 bases and 1 base respectively, with 12 bases between them. The germline CDR1 and CDR2 sequences are LNHNV and YYDKDF (reference sequence).